This TCR beta chain was documented in a study of tumor-infiltrating lymphocytes in localized non-small cell lung cancer. Profiled with immunoSEQ multiplex PCR; TCRdb holds only in-frame clones, not every one. Of 11,000 or so clones in the sample, roughly 85% were seen once. Study findings and constraints: Different pieces of the same tissue went to different assays, confounding technical variation with intratumor heterogeneity.

About this clone: Its antigen is currently unknown.

The TCR originated in a human donor with non-small cell lung cancer. Sequenced: uninvolved lung tissue not adjacent to the tumor.

Here the CDR3 reads CASSPDRVTGEKLFF. CDR3 coding DNA: TGTGCCAGCAGCCCCGACAGGGTCACTGGTGAAAAACTGTTTTTT. The rearrangement joins TRBV6-6 to TRBJ1-4; TRBD1 agrees at 7 bases. The CDR3 runs 15 residues. V was clipped by 6 bases and J by 7 bases; unmatched bases: 11. Germline loops: CDR1 MNHNY, CDR2 SVGAGI (reference sequence).